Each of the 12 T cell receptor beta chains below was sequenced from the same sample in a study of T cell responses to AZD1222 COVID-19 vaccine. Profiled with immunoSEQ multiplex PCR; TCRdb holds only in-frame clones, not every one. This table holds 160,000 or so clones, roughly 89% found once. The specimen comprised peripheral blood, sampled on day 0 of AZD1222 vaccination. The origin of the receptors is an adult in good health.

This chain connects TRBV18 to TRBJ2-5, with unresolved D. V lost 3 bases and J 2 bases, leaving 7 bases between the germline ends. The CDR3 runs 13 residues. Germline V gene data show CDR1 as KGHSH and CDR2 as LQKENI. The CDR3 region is CASSPTLQETQYF. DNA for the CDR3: TGTGCCAGCTCACCCACCCTACAAGAGACCCAGTACTTC.

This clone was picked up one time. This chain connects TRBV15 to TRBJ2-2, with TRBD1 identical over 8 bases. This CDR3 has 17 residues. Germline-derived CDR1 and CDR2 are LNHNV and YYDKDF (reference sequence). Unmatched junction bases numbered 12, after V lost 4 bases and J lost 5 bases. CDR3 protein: CATSTLTGGWKTGELFF. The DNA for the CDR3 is TGTGCCACCAGCACCCTTACAGGGGGTTGGAAGACCGGGGAGCTGTTTTTT.

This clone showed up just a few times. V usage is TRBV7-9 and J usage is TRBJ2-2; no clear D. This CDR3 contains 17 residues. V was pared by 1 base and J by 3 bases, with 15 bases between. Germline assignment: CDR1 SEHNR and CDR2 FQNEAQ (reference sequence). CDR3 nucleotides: TGTGCCAGCAGCTTAGATCGCGGTCAGGAGTACACCGGGGAGCTGTTTTTT. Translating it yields CASSLDRGQEYTGELFF.

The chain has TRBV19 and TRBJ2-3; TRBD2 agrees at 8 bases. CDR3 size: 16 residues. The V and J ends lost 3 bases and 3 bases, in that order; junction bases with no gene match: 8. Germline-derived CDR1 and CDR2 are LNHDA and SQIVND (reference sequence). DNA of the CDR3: TGTGCCAGTAGTATGGATCGGGGGGGCCTTACAGATACGCAGTATTTT. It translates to CASSMDRGGLTDTQYF. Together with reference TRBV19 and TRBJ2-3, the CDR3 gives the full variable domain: DGGITQSPKYLFRKEGQNVTLSCEQNLNHDAMYWYRQDPGQGLRLIYYSQIVNDFQKGDIAEGYSVSREKKESFPLTVTSAQKNPTAFYLCASSMDRGGLTDTQYFGPGTRLTVL.

CDR3 residues: CASSITGTHYEQYF. CDR3 DNA: TGTGCCAGCAGCATCACCGGGACCCATTACGAGCAGTACTTC. The chain joins TRBV11-2 to TRBJ2-7; D may be TRBD1 or TRBD2 (5 bases each). The CDR3 has 14 residues. V lost 5 bases and J 4 bases, leaving 15 bases between the germline ends. From germline, CDR1 is SGHAT and CDR2 FQNNGV.

The CDR3 coding sequence is TGTGCCAGCAGTTACAGGGTGGACACAGATACGCAGTATTTT. Protein product: CASSYRVDTDTQYF. The chain recombines TRBV6-5 with TRBJ2-3; D is unresolved. V gave up 2 bases and J gave up 2 bases, with 8 bases separating them. Germline lookup yields CDR1 MNHEY and CDR2 SVGAGI. CDR3 length: 14 residues.

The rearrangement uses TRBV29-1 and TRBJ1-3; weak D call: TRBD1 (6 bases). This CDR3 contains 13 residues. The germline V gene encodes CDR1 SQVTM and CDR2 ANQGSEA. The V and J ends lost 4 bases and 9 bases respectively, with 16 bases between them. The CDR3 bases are TGCAGCGTTGTTCGGGCAGGGGTGAGCACCATATATTTT. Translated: CSVVRAGVSTIYF.

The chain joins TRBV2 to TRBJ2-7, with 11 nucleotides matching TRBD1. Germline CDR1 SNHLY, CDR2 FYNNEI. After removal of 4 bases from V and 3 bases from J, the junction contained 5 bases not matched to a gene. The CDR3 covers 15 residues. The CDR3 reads CASSAGQGALYEQYV. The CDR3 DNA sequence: TGTGCCAGCAGTGCCGGACAGGGGGCGCTCTACGAGCAGTACGTC.

In DNA, the CDR3 is TGTGCCAGCAGTCTTTACACCGGGGAGCTGTTTTTT. It yields the protein CASSLYTGELFF. The J gene is TRBJ2-2, the V gene TRBV2; no clear D. This CDR3 region has 12 residues. Germline CDR1 is SNHLY and CDR2 is FYNNEI. Trimming took off 5 bases at V and 3 bases at J, with 4 bases between the two ends.

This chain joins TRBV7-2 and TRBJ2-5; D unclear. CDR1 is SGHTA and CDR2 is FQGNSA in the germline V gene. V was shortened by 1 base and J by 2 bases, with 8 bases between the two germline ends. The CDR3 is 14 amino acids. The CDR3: CASSLGPAQETQYF. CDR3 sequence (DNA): TGTGCCAGCAGCTTAGGGCCAGCACAAGAGACCCAGTACTTC.

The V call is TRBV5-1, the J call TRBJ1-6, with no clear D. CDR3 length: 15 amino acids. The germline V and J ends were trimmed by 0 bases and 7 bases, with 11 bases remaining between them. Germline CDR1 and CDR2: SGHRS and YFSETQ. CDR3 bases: TGCGCCAGCAGCTTGGGTGGCAGAGAGAATTCACCCCTCCACTTT. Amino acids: CASSLGGRENSPLHF.

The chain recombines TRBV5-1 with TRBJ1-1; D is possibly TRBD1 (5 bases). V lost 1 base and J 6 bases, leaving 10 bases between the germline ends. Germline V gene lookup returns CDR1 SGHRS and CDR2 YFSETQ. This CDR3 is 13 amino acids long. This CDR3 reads CASSLKGSAEAFF. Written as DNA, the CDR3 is TGCGCCAGCAGCTTGAAGGGGAGCGCTGAAGCTTTCTTT.